The present T cell receptor beta chain was sequenced within a study of T cell changes during pregnancy in multiple sclerosis. Some clones are missing from TCRdb's copy, which holds only in-frame ones; the method was immunoSEQ multiplex PCR. The sample has about 57,000 clones, around 90% seen once. Germline V CDR1 and CDR2: MNHNS, SASEGT. The CDR3 is 13 residues long. Trimming removed 4 bases at V and 2 bases at J, with 9 bases between. The chain recombines TRBV6-1 with TRBJ2-7; tentative D call: TRBD1 (5 bases). The starting material was CD4+ T cells from peripheral blood mononuclear cells, obtained before pregnancy. The clonotype comes from a female donor with multiple sclerosis, enrolled in a pregnancy study. The CDR3 nucleotides are TGTGCCAGCAGTGTAACAGGTACCTACGAGCAGTACTTC. Translation gives CASSVTGTYEQYF.